This T cell receptor beta chain was obtained from a study of T cells in Graves' hyperthyroidism and ophthalmopathy. On the study more broadly: Peripheral blood draws took place at initial diagnosis, ahead of any treatment.

This clonotype has a handful of counts. Its antigen is undetermined. Study-wide findings and caveats: From stable hyperthyroidism, ophthalmopathy was separated by a 13 V-J model. The model identified upcoming ophthalmopathy a median approximately seven months ahead of onset.

Patients aged 18 to 65 had newly diagnosed hyperthyroidism lasting under 2 months. There are 12 residues in the CDR3. Trimming stripped 7 bases from V and 4 bases from J, with 13 bases between. Germline values: CDR1 SQVTM, CDR2 ANQGSEA. Amplification of TCR beta CDR3 regions used RNA as the template. Initially, a first-round RT-PCR of the TCR CDR3 employed the HTBI primer set. TCRdb re-analysed the multiplex PCR reads in MiXCR, keeping a single row per CDR3 protein. The profile shows 300,000 to 500,000 distinct CDR3 sequences, 14% to 15% of them singletons. The gene calls are TRBV29-1 and TRBJ1-2; D is perhaps TRBD1 (5 bases). The clonotype originates from a woman between 25 and 40 years old with Graves' hyperthyroidism. The sample consisted of blood. The CDR3 DNA follows: TGCAGCGCTGAGCGGGGGGGCTATGGCTACACCTTC. Its translation is CSAERGGYGYTF. Full variable domain (outside the CDR3, taken from reference TRBV29-1 and TRBJ1-2): SAVISQKPSRDICQRGTSLTIQCQVDSQVTMMFWYRQQPGQSLTLIATANQGSEATYESGFVIDKFPISRPNLTFSTLTVSNMSPEDSSIYLCSAERGGYGYTFGSGTRLTVV.